Listed here are 15 T cell receptor beta chains from one sample, sequenced in a study of T cell repertoires in cytomegalovirus infection. TCRdb independently ran MiXCR on the reads; one entry per CDR3 protein. The data show approximately 180,000 distinct CDR3 sequences, 8% to 10% seen once. The sequencing input was PBMCs. These TCRs come from a human donor in good health (CMV status not recorded). Some clones in this sample may be carry-over from other donors' samples.

This chain joins TRBV6-2 or TRBV6-3 and TRBJ2-1; 8 nucleotides line up with TRBD2. The CDR3 runs 14 residues. The junction had 11 bases not matched to a gene; V was cut back by 7 bases and J by 9 bases. Germline lookup yields CDR1 MNHEY and CDR2 SVGEGT. The CDR3, as DNA: TGTGCCAGCACCCGGGCCGGGAGGGCCGGTGAGCAGTTCTTC. Residues: CASTRAGRAGEQFF.

This sequence joins TRBV9 and TRBJ1-5; weak D call: TRBD1 (5 bases). The germline gives CDR1 SGDLS, CDR2 YYNGEE. With 0 bases removed from V and 7 bases from J, the gap between germline ends came to 8 bases. The CDR3 sequence is 13 residues long. The CDR3 DNA reads TGTGCCAGCAGCGTAGGGGGGTTGCAGCCCCAGCATTTT. Translated, it gives CASSVGGLQPQHF.

The V call is TRBV7-2, the J call TRBJ1-5; 9 nucleotides agree with TRBD1. The CDR3 covers 16 residues. V lost 3 bases, J lost 6 bases, and 9 bases stayed unmatched. CDR1 and CDR2 from the germline V gene are SGHTA and FQGNSA. CDR3 in amino acids: CASSLPGQGRIQPQHF. The CDR3 DNA sequence: TGTGCCAGCAGCTTGCCCGGACAGGGGAGGATTCAGCCCCAGCATTTT.

This clonotype has a handful of counts. The genes are TRBV19 and TRBJ2-1, with 8 nucleotides matching TRBD2. Germline V gene lookup returns CDR1 LNHDA and CDR2 SQIVND (reference sequence). J was trimmed by 8 bases and V by 5 bases; bases with no gene match: 14. This CDR3 has 16 residues. CDR3 region: CASSPYPGGAGDEQFF. The CDR3 nucleotides are TGTGCCAGTAGTCCTTATCCCGGGGGGGCTGGGGATGAGCAGTTCTTC.

The chain is built from TRBV2 and TRBJ2-4, with a tentative D call TRBD2 (6 bases). The J call may be in error: the DNA end matches TRBJ2-7 better. From germline, CDR1 is SNHLY and CDR2 FYNNEI. The CDR3 is 14 residues long. CDR3 sequence: CASKSREPYNEQYF. Here the CDR3 DNA reads TGTGCCAGCAAAAGCCGGGAGCCCTACAACGAGCAGTACTTC.

This clonotype was counted ten times or more. The V call is TRBV7-2, the J call TRBJ2-1; 10 bases are shared with TRBD2. The V gene's germline CDR1 is SGHTA and CDR2 FQGNSA. CDR3 length: 15 residues. J lost 16 bases, V lost 2 bases, and 14 bases had no gene match. Written as DNA, the CDR3 is TGTGCCAGCAGCTTACAGAGCGGGAGGGCCGATCGTCCTTTCTTC. Amino acid sequence: CASSLQSGRADRPFF.

This clonotype was recorded many times. The chain uses TRBV20-1 and TRBJ1-1, with TRBD1 as a possible D gene (5 bases). CDR1 and CDR2 from the germline V gene are DFQATT and SNEGSKA (reference sequence). This CDR3 has 16 residues. V was cut by 1 base and J by 1 base, with 16 bases left in between. CDR3 residues: CSARAGGVLGNTEAFF. The CDR3 region has the DNA TGCAGTGCTAGAGCGGGGGGGGTGCTCGGGAACACTGAAGCTTTCTTT.

This clonotype was recorded at least ten times. The chain links TRBV7-9 to TRBJ1-1; no clear D. This CDR3 has 14 amino acids. V gave up 2 bases and J gave up 4 bases, with 11 bases separating them. CDR1 SEHNR and CDR2 FQNEAQ come from the germline V gene (reference sequence). As DNA, the CDR3 is TGTGCCAGCAGCTTATTAAGCCTTGGCACTGAAGCTTTCTTT. This translates into CASSLLSLGTEAFF.

In this sample, this clonotype turned up many times. V and J are TRBV7-2 and TRBJ2-6; D is perhaps TRBD2 (5 bases). The CDR3 totals 17 residues. Trimming shortened V by 6 bases and J by 3 bases, and 18 bases separated the two germline ends. Germline values: CDR1 SGHTA, CDR2 FQGNSA. The CDR3 loop reads CASRPGEPFFGANVLTF. As DNA, the CDR3 is TGTGCCAGCAGACCCGGGGAACCGTTCTTTGGGGCCAACGTCCTGACTTTC.

This clonotype was counted many times. The V and J genes are TRBV7-8 and TRBJ2-4; 7 bases are a match to TRBD2. This CDR3 has 15 residues. Germline values: CDR1 SGHVS, CDR2 FQNEAQ. J gave up 9 bases and V 2 bases, and 10 bases lay outside the gene matches. The CDR3 protein is CASSLRRTSGGIQYF. The CDR3 nucleotides read TGTGCCAGCAGCTTACGAAGGACTTCGGGAGGCATTCAGTACTTC.

In its sample, this clonotype was seen many times. J is TRBJ2-7 and V is TRBV7-8; 7 nucleotides align to TRBD2. This CDR3 contains 14 residues. Germline V gives CDR1 SGHVS, CDR2 FQNEAQ. With V trimmed by 5 bases and J by 4 bases, 8 bases remained unmatched. This CDR3 is CASSPQGGVYEQYF. The CDR3 region has the DNA TGTGCCAGCAGCCCGCAGGGAGGGGTTTACGAGCAGTACTTC.

This clonotype was picked up many times. The chain has TRBV7-8 and TRBJ1-4, with D uncertain. Germline CDR1 SGHVS, CDR2 FQNEAQ. This CDR3 contains 15 residues. V lost 5 bases to trimming and J lost 2 bases, with 12 bases between them. The CDR3 loop is CASSARRFTNEKLFF. The CDR3 bases are TGTGCCAGCAGCGCTCGCAGGTTTACTAATGAAAAACTGTTTTTT.

This clonotype was observed many times. The rearrangement joins TRBV7-2 to TRBJ1-5; D is uncertain. Germline CDR1 reads SGHTA; CDR2 reads FQGNSA. The CDR3 length is 14 residues. V lost 2 bases, J lost 2 bases, and 7 bases lay in between. The CDR3 is CASSLIPGNQPQHF. CDR3 sequence (DNA): TGTGCCAGCAGCTTAATCCCAGGCAATCAGCCCCAGCATTTT.

This clonotype was recorded many times. The V gene is TRBV7-3, the J gene TRBJ1-1; no firm D call. V was shortened by 5 bases and J by 0 bases, with 13 bases between the two germline ends. There are 15 residues in the CDR3. Per germline, CDR1 SGHTA and CDR2 FQGTGA. In DNA, the CDR3 is TGTGCCAGCAGCGACGGAAGATCAATGAACACTGAAGCTTTCTTT. The encoded protein is CASSDGRSMNTEAFF. Looking up the rest from reference TRBV7-3 and TRBJ1-1 gives the full variable domain: GAGVSQTPSNKVTEKGKYVELRCDPISGHTALYWYRQSLGQGPEFLIYFQGTGAADDSGLPNDRFFAVRPEGSVSTLKIQRTERGDSAVYLCASSDGRSMNTEAFFGQGTRLTVV.

This clonotype was seen many times. The CDR3 reads CASSARRDSPFTSYGYTF. The CDR3 DNA is TGTGCCAGCAGCGCTCGCCGGGACAGTCCATTTACCTCCTATGGCTACACCTTC. The V gene is TRBV7-2, the J gene TRBJ1-2, with 7 bases matching TRBD1. Trimming cost V 5 bases and J 4 bases; bases outside gene matches: 19. This CDR3 contains 18 residues. Looked up from germline, CDR1 is SGHTA and CDR2 is FQGNSA.